This TCR beta chain stems from a study of shared clonotypes between healthy human individuals. The germline CDR1 and CDR2 sequences are GTSNPN and SVGIG (reference sequence). The V and J ends lost 0 bases and 2 bases respectively, with 10 bases between them. The CDR3 length is 14 residues. Sequenced by immunoSEQ multiplex PCR; TCRdb stores in-frame clones only, minus some. This sample has hundreds of thousands of clones; less than 96% occur once, and the top ten carry approximately 0.062%. The gene calls are TRBV30 and TRBJ1-2, with a possible D match to TRBD1 (5 bases). The source material was naive CD4+ T cells sorted from blood. Subset reported: CD45RA+ positively selected. The TCR sequence derives from a woman in her 30s in good health. This CDR3 is CAWSVGRANYGYTF. In nucleotides, the CDR3 is TGTGCCTGGAGTGTAGGCAGGGCCAACTATGGCTACACCTTC.